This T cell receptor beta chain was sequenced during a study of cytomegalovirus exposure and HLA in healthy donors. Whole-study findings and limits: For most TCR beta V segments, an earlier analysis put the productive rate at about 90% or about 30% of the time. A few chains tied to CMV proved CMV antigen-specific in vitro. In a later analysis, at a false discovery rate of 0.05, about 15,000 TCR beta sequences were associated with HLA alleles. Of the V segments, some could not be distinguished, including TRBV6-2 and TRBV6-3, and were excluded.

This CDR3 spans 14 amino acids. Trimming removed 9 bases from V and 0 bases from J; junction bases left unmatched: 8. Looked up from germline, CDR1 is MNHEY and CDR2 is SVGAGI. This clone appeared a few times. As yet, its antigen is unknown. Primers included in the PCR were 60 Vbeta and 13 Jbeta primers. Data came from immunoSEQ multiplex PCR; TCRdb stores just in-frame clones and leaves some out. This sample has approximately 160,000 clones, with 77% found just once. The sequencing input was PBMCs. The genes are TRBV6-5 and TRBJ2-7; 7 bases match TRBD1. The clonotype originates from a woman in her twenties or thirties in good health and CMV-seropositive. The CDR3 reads CASRPTGFSYEQYF. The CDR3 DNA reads TGTGCCAGTCGCCCGACAGGGTTCTCCTACGAGCAGTACTTC.